This record looks at one T cell receptor (beta chain) sequence and its context. The CDR3 loop spans 15 amino acids. Germline CDR1 LGHNA, CDR2 YNFKEQ. Trimming removed 0 bases from V and 6 bases from J; junction bases left unmatched: 5. This record comes from a study of blood T cell repertoires in COVID-19. As handled by the study authors: Amplification of reference gene primers was used by the study to estimate nucleated cell counts. TCRdb's copy holds only in-frame clones and misses some; the assay was immunoSEQ multiplex PCR. V and J calls plus clone size are reproduced from that table; the DNA served to infer D and trimming. The table has 200,000 or so clones, 80% to 85% seen once.

The chain recombines TRBV4-2 with TRBJ2-7; 10 bases fit TRBD1. The sample taken for sequencing was PBMCs or T cells enriched from blood (not recorded which). The sequence was collected from a man aged 40-55 years who had recovered from COVID-19. CDR3 region: CASSQDPDRGSEQYF. The DNA for the CDR3 is TGTGCCAGCAGCCAAGATCCGGACAGGGGGAGCGAGCAGTACTTC.